This entry describes one T cell receptor beta chain. A few counts support this clone. The antigen it recognizes is unknown. No much larger clone is present one base from it, and per-base qualities are unavailable. Libraries came from the immunoSEQ multiplex PCR assay. RNA was extracted from all samples and reverse transcribed into cDNA, which served as template for TCR sequencing. SuperScript III was used to make first-strand cDNA, primed with a 2:1 mix of oligo-dT and random hexamers. A synthetic immune receptor repertoire was used to gauge amplification bias, and whatever bias remained was removed computationally. The source study handled its data this way. After raw reads were preprocessed to remove errors, the CDR3 was defined following IMGT conventions as running from the conserved cysteine to phenylalanine. Clonality was calculated as 1 minus Shannon entropy normalized by log2 of the number of productive unique TCRs. CD4 or CD8 identity of scalp clones was inferred by cross-referencing scalp TCRbeta sequences with sorted blood CD4 and CD8 repertoires. This immuneACCESS table, as held by TCRdb, lists in-frame sequences with V and J called but not all clones. Of the missing ones, under half trace to an unresolved V gene in checked studies; the others have no known cause. That table supplies the V and J calls and clone size; D and trimming were determined from the DNA. This sample comprises fewer than 80,000 clones, approximately 64% of them detected only once. Clones ranked in the top ten supply roughly a sixth of the sample.

This specimen's time point label, interpreted: baseline before oral tofacitinib. From alopecia areata patients, peripheral blood was collected along with lesional scalp punch biopsies. PBMCs were isolated by density centrifugation and stained for CD3, CD4 and CD8, and CD4+ and CD8+ T cells were sorted on a FACSAria. The data were obtained in a study of CD8+ T cells in alopecia areata (dated by TCRdb to 2017 to 2018). For the wider study: The treated patients, all with moderate-to-severe alopecia areata, were enrolled in an open-label pilot trial of oral tofacitinib given at 5 to 10 mg twice daily. Patients stayed on tofacitinib for 6 to 18 months and then had 6 months of follow-up off drug so that delayed response and recurrence could be assessed. RNA came from the PAXgene miRNA kit for fixed scalp, the miRNeasy kit for PBMCs, and the RNeasy kit for mouse skin. Human TCRbeta sequencing covered scalp tissue and sorted CD4+ and CD8+ peripheral blood T cells from patchy and totalis/universalis alopecia areata patients and healthy controls. Biopsies were taken from tofacitinib-treated patients at baseline and again at 4 and 24 weeks into treatment, and several of those patients also had a later scalp biopsy. TCRbeta CDR3 regions were amplified by immunoSEQ multiplex PCR using 35 Vbeta forward and 13 Jbeta reverse primers. In both human patients and the C3H/HeJ mouse model, the study applied high-throughput TCRbeta sequencing to look at T cell clonal expansion in alopecia areata. Clonality in the scalp was compared among normal scalp (n=4), patchy alopecia areata scalp (n=8), and alopecia totalis/universalis scalp (n=8). Beyond this particular receptor, the publication reports: Shared TCR sequences between patients were less evident than in mice, which may be partly attributable to HLA diversity in the patient population. Lesional scalp, especially in alopecia totalis/universalis, showed higher clonality and more expanded CD8+ clones than normal scalp, suggesting antigenic drive. Scalp TCR repertoire analysis is complicated because resident alphabeta T cells in normal human skin are also sequenced, whereas mouse skin is dominated by gammadelta T cells.

The germline V gene yields SGHRS for CDR1 and YFSETQ for CDR2. V drops 6 bases and J drops 6 bases, leaving 13 bases in between. The CDR3 covers 13 residues, taking in both the cysteine and the phenylalanine. Only the CDR3 DNA stays, 39 bases, in frame from base 1. The chain employs TRBV5-1 and TRBJ2-1; matching of 5 bases hints at TRBD2 as the D gene. Sequenced here: CD8+ T cells sorted from blood, sampled at week 0. The sequence was obtained from a human donor with alopecia areata. The encoded CDR3 is CASTDRESNEQFF. The DNA sequence is as follows: TGCGCCAGCACTGACCGGGAAAGCAATGAGCAGTTCTTC.